These T cell receptor beta chains were read from a single sample in a study of blood T cell repertoires in COVID-19. Using immunoSEQ multiplex PCR, the repertoire was profiled, and TCRdb retains in-frame clones only, with some absent. The repertoire has roughly 320,000 clones, approximately 86% of them found once; the top ten carry 1.3%. Sample: peripheral blood. Receptors were obtained from a man aged 65 to 79 with acute or convalescent COVID-19. Each CDR3 is given with its conserved first and last residue. D genes are given only for firm matches. A row's size may be missing; if present it is once, few, many or a size class.

j_call: TRBJ1-2; clone_size: NA; v_call: TRBV9; d_call: NA; cdr3_nt: TGTGCCAGCAGCGAGGATGGAGTTTACTATGGCTACACCTTC; cdr3_aa: CASSEDGVYYGYTF
j_call: TRBJ2-3; clone_size: NA; v_call: TRBV9; d_call: NA; cdr3_nt: TGTGCCAGCAGCGTAGTAGCGGCCAACACAGATACGCAGTATTTT; cdr3_aa: CASSVVAANTDTQYF
j_call: TRBJ1-1; clone_size: once; v_call: TRBV30; d_call: NA; cdr3_nt: TGTGCCTGGAGTCCCAGGCCGAACACTGAAGCTTTCTTT; cdr3_aa: CAWSPRPNTEAFF
j_call: TRBJ1-5; clone_size: NA; v_call: TRBV6-1; d_call: NA; cdr3_nt: TGTGCCAGCAGTGAAGTTGATCAGAATCAGCCCCAGCATTTT; cdr3_aa: CASSEVDQNQPQHF
j_call: TRBJ1-3; clone_size: NA; v_call: TRBV4-3; d_call: TRBD1; cdr3_nt: TGCGCCAGCAGCGTTAACAGGGGTCCCATGGGAAACACCATATATTTT; cdr3_aa: CASSVNRGPMGNTIYF
j_call: TRBJ1-6; clone_size: NA; v_call: TRBV3-1/TRBV3-2; d_call: NA; cdr3_nt: TGTGCCAGCAGCCCCTACCATTTGGATTCACCCCTCCACTTT; cdr3_aa: CASSPYHLDSPLHF
j_call: TRBJ1-5; clone_size: NA; v_call: TRBV2; d_call: TRBD1; cdr3_nt: TGTGCCAGCAGAGAAAGGACAGGAGGGAATCAGCCCCAGCATTTT; cdr3_aa: CASRERTGGNQPQHF
j_call: TRBJ2-5; clone_size: NA; v_call: TRBV3-1/TRBV3-2; d_call: TRBD2; cdr3_nt: TGTGCCAGCAGCCTAGCGGGGGCCAAGCAAGAGACCCAGTACTTC; cdr3_aa: CASSLAGAKQETQYF
j_call: TRBJ2-1; clone_size: NA; v_call: TRBV4-3; d_call: TRBD2; cdr3_nt: TGCGCCAGCAGCCTAGTACCGGGACTAGCTATCAATGAGCAGTTCTTC; cdr3_aa: CASSLVPGLAINEQFF
j_call: TRBJ1-2; clone_size: NA; v_call: TRBV13; d_call: TRBD1; cdr3_nt: TGTGCCAGCAGCTTTGACAGGGGGAGAGGCTACACCTTC; cdr3_aa: CASSFDRGRGYTF
j_call: TRBJ2-7; clone_size: NA; v_call: TRBV13; d_call: NA; cdr3_nt: TGTGCCAGCAGCTTAGGGACCCCGAGGGAGCAGTACTTC; cdr3_aa: CASSLGTPREQYF
j_call: TRBJ1-6; clone_size: NA; v_call: TRBV5-1; d_call: TRBD1; cdr3_nt: TGCGCCAGCAGCGAGGGGACAGGGTCGGCACCCCTCCACTTT; cdr3_aa: CASSEGTGSAPLHF
j_call: TRBJ2-1; clone_size: NA; v_call: TRBV29-1; d_call: TRBD2; cdr3_nt: TGCAGCGTTGGGAGCGGGGGATACAATGAGCAGTTCTTC; cdr3_aa: CSVGSGGYNEQFF
j_call: TRBJ1-5; clone_size: NA; v_call: TRBV9; d_call: TRBD1; cdr3_nt: TGTGCCAGCAGGTCCCGGACAGGAGGGGTTCAGCCCCAGCATTTT; cdr3_aa: CASRSRTGGVQPQHF
j_call: TRBJ2-1; clone_size: NA; v_call: TRBV7-3; d_call: NA; cdr3_nt: TGTGCCAGCAGCTCAGGCACTAGTGGTGAGCAGTTCTTC; cdr3_aa: CASSSGTSGEQFF
j_call: TRBJ2-1; clone_size: NA; v_call: TRBV7-2; d_call: TRBD2; cdr3_nt: TGTGCCAGCAGCCTCAGCGGGAGAGGGCTAAATGAGCAGTTCTTC; cdr3_aa: CASSLSGRGLNEQFF
j_call: TRBJ2-2; clone_size: NA; v_call: TRBV28; d_call: NA; cdr3_nt: TGTGCCAGCAAAGGGACATACAACACCGGGGAGCTGTTTTTT; cdr3_aa: CASKGTYNTGELFF
j_call: TRBJ2-1; clone_size: NA; v_call: TRBV6-6; d_call: TRBD1; cdr3_nt: TGTGCCAGCAGTCGATACCGGGACAGGGCCAACAATGAGCAGTTCTTC; cdr3_aa: CASSRYRDRANNEQFF
j_call: TRBJ2-3; clone_size: NA; v_call: TRBV5-1; d_call: TRBD2; cdr3_nt: TGCGCCAGCAGCTTGGGGTGGACTAGCGGGGGACTTAGCACAGATACGCAGTATTTT; cdr3_aa: CASSLGWTSGGLSTDTQYF
j_call: TRBJ2-5; clone_size: NA; v_call: TRBV15; d_call: NA; cdr3_nt: TGTGCCACCAGCAGAGATTACCGACAGACAAAAGAGACCCAGTACTTC; cdr3_aa: CATSRDYRQTKETQYF
j_call: TRBJ1-3; clone_size: NA; v_call: TRBV6-1; d_call: NA; cdr3_nt: TGTGCCAGCAGTGATTTTAGGAGCTCTGGAAACACCATATATTTT; cdr3_aa: CASSDFRSSGNTIYF
j_call: TRBJ2-1; clone_size: NA; v_call: TRBV19; d_call: TRBD2; cdr3_nt: TGTGCCAGTAGAGGAGCAGCGGGAGGTCAAAAGGTTAATGAGCAGTTCTTC; cdr3_aa: CASRGAAGGQKVNEQFF
j_call: TRBJ2-5; clone_size: NA; v_call: TRBV5-1; d_call: TRBD2; cdr3_nt: TGCGCCAGCAGCTCCTCAGGGAGGGGCGGGGAGACCCAGTACTTC; cdr3_aa: CASSSSGRGGETQYF
j_call: TRBJ2-3; clone_size: NA; v_call: TRBV9; d_call: TRBD1; cdr3_nt: TGTGCCAGCAGCGTCACAGGGGACCCAGATACGCAGTATTTT; cdr3_aa: CASSVTGDPDTQYF
j_call: TRBJ2-7; clone_size: few; v_call: TRBV29-1; d_call: TRBD2; cdr3_nt: TGCAGCGTTGAAGATTTTGGGGGGGGTGAGCAGTACTTC; cdr3_aa: CSVEDFGGGEQYF
j_call: TRBJ1-5; clone_size: NA; v_call: TRBV6-5; d_call: TRBD1; cdr3_nt: TGTGCCAGCAGAGGACAGGGAACTCAGCCCCAGCATTTT; cdr3_aa: CASRGQGTQPQHF
j_call: TRBJ1-3; clone_size: NA; v_call: TRBV7-2; d_call: TRBD1; cdr3_nt: TGTGCCAGCAGCCTACTCGGACAGGGAGGAAACACCATATATTTT; cdr3_aa: CASSLLGQGGNTIYF